This T cell receptor beta chain was documented in a study of response to subunit inactivated influenza vaccine. Via MiXCR, TCRdb re-called the RT-PCR reads, giving one row per CDR3 protein. In the table there are around 710,000 distinct CDR3 sequences, approximately 15% of which are singletons. The sample holds a few counts of this clonotype. Its antigen is not identified. Regarding the study as a whole: It was the authors' suggestion that each seasonal influenza vaccination recruits few new T cells.

The CDR3 consists of 13 residues. The J segment lost 4 bases and the V segment lost 8 bases, leaving 7 bases of the junction unmatched. Germline V gene data show CDR1 as MNHEY and CDR2 as SVGEGT. The source was PBMCs from blood, collected roughly 15 days before vaccination. The chain is built from TRBV6-2 or TRBV6-3 and TRBJ2-7, with TRBD1 identical over 8 bases. This clonotype originated in a man aged 50 to 60 who received an inactivated influenza vaccine. For the CDR3, the DNA is TGTGCCAGCCGACAGGGGTGGGAATACGAGCAGTACTTC. It encodes CASRQGWEYEQYF.